This T cell receptor beta chain was obtained from a study of graft-versus-host responses after intestinal transplantation. On the study more broadly: Among the recipients, all got anti-thymocyte globulin induction and then tacrolimus and steroids for two to four years. Study findings and constraints: Recipient marrow held GvH clones, some first seen in ileum or blood.

The data were produced by immunoSEQ multiplex PCR, yet TCRdb's version contains in-frame clones alone and is incomplete. Of 90,000 to 150,000 clones in the sample, 85% to 95% were seen once. A remark on this clone: Its antigen remains unidentified.

The CDR3 runs to 15 residues. Germline V lookup: CDR1 SGHVS, CDR2 FNYEAQ. The V segment lost 4 bases and the J segment 7 bases; nucleotides outside the gene matches: 7. This TCR derives from a human donor who received an intestinal transplant. This chain joins TRBV7-6 and TRBJ1-5, with 10 bases matching TRBD1. This specimen consisted of unstimulated CD4+ T cells sorted from spleen or lymph node cells, obtained before intestinal transplant. The CDR3 nucleotides read TGTGCCAGCAGCTCGTCGGGACAGGGGAGCCAGCCCCAGCATTTT. Protein: CASSSSGQGSQPQHF.